The next 9 T cell receptor beta chains were all read from a single sample in a study of T cells after yellow fever vaccination. TCRdb reprocessed the 5' RACE reads with MiXCR, giving one entry per CDR3 protein. The data show under 600,000 distinct CDR3 sequences, around a fifth seen once. The source was PBMCs, collected roughly 23 days after the first yellow fever vaccination. These receptor sequences come from a man between 18 and 29 years old who received the YFV17D yellow fever vaccine.

This clonotype has just a few counts. V gene TRBV6-2 or TRBV6-3 combines with J gene TRBJ1-2; D is unresolved. With 0 bases removed from V and 0 bases from J, the gap between germline ends came to 11 bases. The CDR3 totals 16 residues. CDR1 is MNHEY, CDR2 SVGEGT, per germline. The DNA of the CDR3 is TGTGCCAGCAGTTACTCGCAGGACGCCCCTAACTATGGCTACACCTTC. Translated: CASSYSQDAPNYGYTF.

CDR3 coding DNA: TGTGCCAGCAGCCAAGGGTTTCGAGAGACCCAGTACTTC. Translated: CASSQGFRETQYF. The chain has TRBV14 and TRBJ2-5; D unclear. The ends were cut back, 1 base at V and 4 bases at J, with 7 bases in the middle. The germline V gene has CDR1 SGHDN and CDR2 FVKESK. The CDR3 covers 13 residues. Full variable domain (outside the CDR3, taken from reference TRBV14 and TRBJ2-5): EAGVTQFPSHSVIEKGQTVTLRCDPISGHDNLYWYRRVMGKEIKFLLHFVKESKQDESGMPNNRFLAERTGGTYSTLKVQPAELEDSGVYFCASSQGFRETQYFGPGTRLLVL.

In its sample, this clonotype was seen many times. V is TRBV11-2 and J is TRBJ2-2; D may be TRBD1 (9 bases). Germline V gives CDR1 SGHAT, CDR2 FQNNGV. The CDR3 runs to 18 residues. Trimming left V 5 bases short and J 1 base short, with 20 bases between. The chain's CDR3 is CASSPGGTGQGNTGELFF. CDR3 DNA: TGTGCCAGCAGCCCGGGGGGGACGGGACAGGGGAACACCGGGGAGCTGTTTTTT. Full variable domain (missing parts from reference TRBV11-2 and TRBJ2-2): EAGVAQSPRYKIIEKRQSVAFWCNPISGHATLYWYQQILGQGPKLLIQFQNNGVVDDSQLPKDRFSAERLKGVDSTLKIQPAKLEDSAVYLCASSPGGTGQGNTGELFFGEGSRLTVL.

In its sample, this clonotype was seen a few times. The CDR3 is CASSSWTGEPAGELFF. DNA of the CDR3: TGTGCCAGCAGCTCCTGGACAGGGGAACCGGCCGGGGAGCTGTTTTTT. The gene calls are TRBV11-2 and TRBJ2-2; 9 nucleotides align to TRBD1. CDR3 length: 16 amino acids. After removal of 4 bases from V and 6 bases from J, the junction contained 9 bases not matched to a gene. Germline lookup yields CDR1 SGHAT and CDR2 FQNNGV.

The V gene is TRBV29-1, the J gene TRBJ2-6; 10 nucleotides match TRBD1. Per germline, CDR1 SQVTM and CDR2 ANQGSEA. This CDR3 comprises 15 residues. The ends lost 7 bases at V and 3 bases at J; junction bases unmatched: 6. The CDR3 DNA reads TGCAGCGCCACGACAGGGGGCGGTGGGGCCAACGTCCTGACTTTC. Protein sequence: CSATTGGGGANVLTF.

CDR3 DNA: TGTGCCAGCTCACCCCTGGACCTAACCAACTATGGCTACACCTTC. It specifies CASSPLDLTNYGYTF. The chain is built from TRBV18 and TRBJ1-2; D is undetermined. This CDR3 is built from 15 residues. CDR1 and CDR2 (germline): KGHSH, LQKENI. Trimming took off 3 bases at V and 2 bases at J, with 13 bases between the two ends.

V usage is TRBV21-1 and J usage is TRBJ2-7; the table gives TRBD1 as D, unverified against the DNA. TRBV21-1 is labeled a pseudogene. This CDR3 contains 16 residues. CDR3 amino acids: CASSKLGDRESYEQYV. CDR3 DNA: TGTGCCAGCAGCAAACTCGGGGACAGGGAGTCCTACGAGCAGTACGTC.

This clonotype was observed a single time. The V call is TRBV18, the J call TRBJ2-3; D is tentatively TRBD1 or TRBD2 (6 bases each). Germline assignment: CDR1 KGHSH and CDR2 LQKENI. The CDR3 sequence is 14 residues long. Deletions cut 3 bases from V and 6 bases from J, with 13 bases between. The CDR3: CASSPPGATDTQYF. CDR3 sequence (DNA): TGTGCCAGCTCACCGCCGGGGGCCACTGATACGCAGTATTTT.

The V gene is TRBV6-5, the J gene TRBJ2-7, with D tentatively TRBD1 (5 bases). The CDR3 is 15 residues long. V lost 4 bases and J lost 3, with 16 bases in between. Germline V lookup: CDR1 MNHEY, CDR2 SVGAGI. The CDR3: CASSSLVGAGYEQYV. The CDR3 region has the DNA TGTGCCAGCAGTTCCCTTGTTGGGGCCGGCTACGAGCAGTACGTC.